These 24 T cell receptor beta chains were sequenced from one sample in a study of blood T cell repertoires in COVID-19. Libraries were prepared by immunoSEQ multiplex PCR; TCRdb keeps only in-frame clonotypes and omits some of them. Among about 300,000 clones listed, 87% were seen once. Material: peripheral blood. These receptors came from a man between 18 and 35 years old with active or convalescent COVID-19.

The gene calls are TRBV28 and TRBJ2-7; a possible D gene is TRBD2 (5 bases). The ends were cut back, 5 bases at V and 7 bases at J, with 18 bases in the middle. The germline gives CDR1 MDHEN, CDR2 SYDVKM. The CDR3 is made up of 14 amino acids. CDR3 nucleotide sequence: TGTGCCAGCAGTGACTTAGAGGGAGCGAGGGAGCAGTACTTC. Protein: CASSDLEGAREQYF.

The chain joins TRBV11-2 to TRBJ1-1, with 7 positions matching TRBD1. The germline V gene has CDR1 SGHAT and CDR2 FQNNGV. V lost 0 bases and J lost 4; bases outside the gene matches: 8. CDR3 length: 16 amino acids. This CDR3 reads CASSLEAYRGGTEAFF. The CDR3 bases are TGTGCCAGCAGCTTAGAGGCATACAGGGGAGGCACTGAAGCTTTCTTT.

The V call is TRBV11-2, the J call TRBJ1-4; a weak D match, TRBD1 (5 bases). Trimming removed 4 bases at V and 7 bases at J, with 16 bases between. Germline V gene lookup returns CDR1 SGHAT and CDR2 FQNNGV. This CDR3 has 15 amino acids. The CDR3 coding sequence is TGTGCCAGCAGCTACAGCATCGGGGGTAGTGAAAAACTGTTTTTT. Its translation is CASSYSIGGSEKLFF. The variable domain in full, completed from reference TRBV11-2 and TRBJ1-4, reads EAGVAQSPRYKIIEKRQSVAFWCNPISGHATLYWYQQILGQGPKLLIQFQNNGVVDDSQLPKDRFSAERLKGVDSTLKIQPAKLEDSAVYLCASSYSIGGSEKLFFGSGTQLSVL.

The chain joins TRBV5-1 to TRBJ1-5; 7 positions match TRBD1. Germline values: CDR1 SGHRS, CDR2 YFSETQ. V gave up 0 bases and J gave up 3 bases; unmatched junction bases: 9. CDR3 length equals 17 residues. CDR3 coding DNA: TGCGCCAGCAGCTTGGCCCCGACAGGGACCATCAATCAGCCCCAGCATTTT. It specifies CASSLAPTGTINQPQHF.

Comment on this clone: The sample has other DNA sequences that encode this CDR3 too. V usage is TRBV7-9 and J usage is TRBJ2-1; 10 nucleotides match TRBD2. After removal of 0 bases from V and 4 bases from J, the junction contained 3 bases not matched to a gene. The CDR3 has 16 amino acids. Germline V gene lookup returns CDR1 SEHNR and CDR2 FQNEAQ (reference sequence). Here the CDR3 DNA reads TGTGCCAGCAGCTTAGCGCTAGCGGGAGTGTACAATGAGCAGTTCTTC. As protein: CASSLALAGVYNEQFF.

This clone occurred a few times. The CDR3 loop reads CASSRRDNRPYGYTF. The CDR3 nucleotides are TGTGCCAGCAGCAGACGGGACAACAGGCCCTATGGCTACACCTTC. The chain uses TRBV21-1 and TRBJ1-2; TRBD1, as called in the table, went unchecked against the DNA. TRBV21-1 is listed as a pseudogene. This CDR3 comprises 15 residues.

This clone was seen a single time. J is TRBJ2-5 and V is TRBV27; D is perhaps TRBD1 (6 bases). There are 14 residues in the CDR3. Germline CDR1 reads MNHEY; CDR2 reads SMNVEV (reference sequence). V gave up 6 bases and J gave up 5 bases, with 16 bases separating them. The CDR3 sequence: CASRDSILWETQYF. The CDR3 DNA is TGTGCCAGCAGGGACAGTATCTTATGGGAGACCCAGTACTTC.

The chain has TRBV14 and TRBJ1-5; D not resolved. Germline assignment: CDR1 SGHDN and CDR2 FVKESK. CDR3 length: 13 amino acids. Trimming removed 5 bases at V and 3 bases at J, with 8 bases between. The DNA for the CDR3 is TGTGCCAGCAGCTTCAACAACAATCAGCCCCAGCATTTT. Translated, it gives CASSFNNNQPQHF.

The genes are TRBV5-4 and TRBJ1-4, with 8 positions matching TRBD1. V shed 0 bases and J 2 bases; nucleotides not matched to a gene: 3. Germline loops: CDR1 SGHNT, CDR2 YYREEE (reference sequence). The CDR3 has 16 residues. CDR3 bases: TGTGCCAGCAGCTTGGGGACAGGGTACACTAATGAAAAACTGTTTTTT. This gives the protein CASSLGTGYTNEKLFF.

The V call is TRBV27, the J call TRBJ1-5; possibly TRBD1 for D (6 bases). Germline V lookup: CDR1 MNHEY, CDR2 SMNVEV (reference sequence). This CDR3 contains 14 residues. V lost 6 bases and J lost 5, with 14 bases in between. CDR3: CASRRRQDDQPQHF. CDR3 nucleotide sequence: TGTGCCAGCAGACGCAGACAGGACGATCAGCCCCAGCATTTT.

The CDR3: CASRGTGANTEAFF. CDR3 sequence (DNA): TGTGCCAGCAGAGGGACAGGGGCCAACACTGAAGCTTTCTTT. The chain carries TRBV7-9 and TRBJ1-1, with 10 bases aligning to TRBD1. Germline CDR1 is SEHNR and CDR2 is FQNEAQ (reference sequence). V trimming: 6 bases; J trimming: 2 bases; junction bases outside the gene matches: 3. The CDR3 runs 14 residues.

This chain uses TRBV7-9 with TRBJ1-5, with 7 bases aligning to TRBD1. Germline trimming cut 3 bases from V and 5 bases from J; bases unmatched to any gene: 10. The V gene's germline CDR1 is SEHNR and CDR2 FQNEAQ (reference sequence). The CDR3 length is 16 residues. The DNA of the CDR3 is TGTGCCAGCAGCTTGACGACAGGGTCGTTGGATCAGCCCCAGCATTTT. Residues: CASSLTTGSLDQPQHF.

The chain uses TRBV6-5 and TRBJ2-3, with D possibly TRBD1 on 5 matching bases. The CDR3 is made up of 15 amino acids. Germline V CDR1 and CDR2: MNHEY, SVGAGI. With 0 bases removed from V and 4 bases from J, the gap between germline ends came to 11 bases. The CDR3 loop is CASSYSTGYADTQYF. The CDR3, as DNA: TGTGCCAGCAGTTACTCAACAGGATACGCAGATACGCAGTATTTT.

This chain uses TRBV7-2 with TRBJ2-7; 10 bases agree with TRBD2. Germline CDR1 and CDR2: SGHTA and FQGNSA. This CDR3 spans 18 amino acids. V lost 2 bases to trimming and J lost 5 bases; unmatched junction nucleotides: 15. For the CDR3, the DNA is TGTGCCAGCAGCTTAATTGGGCTAGCGGGGGTCCCCACCGACGAGCAGTACTTC. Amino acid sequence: CASSLIGLAGVPTDEQYF.

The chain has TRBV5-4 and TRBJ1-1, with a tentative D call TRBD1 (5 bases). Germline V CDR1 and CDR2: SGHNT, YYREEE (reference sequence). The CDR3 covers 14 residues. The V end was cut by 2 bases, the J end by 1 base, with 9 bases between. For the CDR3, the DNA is TGTGCCAGCAGCTTACTCGGGGGGAACACTGAAGCTTTCTTT. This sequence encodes CASSLLGGNTEAFF.

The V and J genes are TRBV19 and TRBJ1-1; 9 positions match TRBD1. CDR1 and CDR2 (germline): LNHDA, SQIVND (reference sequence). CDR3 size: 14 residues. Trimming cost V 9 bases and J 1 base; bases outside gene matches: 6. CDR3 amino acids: CASLDRGSNTEAFF. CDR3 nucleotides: TGTGCCAGCCTGGACAGGGGATCGAACACTGAAGCTTTCTTT.

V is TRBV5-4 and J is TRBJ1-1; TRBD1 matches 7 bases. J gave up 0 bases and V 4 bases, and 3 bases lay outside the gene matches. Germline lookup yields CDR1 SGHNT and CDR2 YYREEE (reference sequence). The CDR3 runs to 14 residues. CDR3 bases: TGTGCCAGCAGCGGGGGACAGTTGAACACTGAAGCTTTCTTT. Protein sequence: CASSGGQLNTEAFF.

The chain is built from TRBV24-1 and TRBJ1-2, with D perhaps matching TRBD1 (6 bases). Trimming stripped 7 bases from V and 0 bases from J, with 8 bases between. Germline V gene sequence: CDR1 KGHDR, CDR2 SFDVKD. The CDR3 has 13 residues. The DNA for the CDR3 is TGTGCCACCAGCAGGGGAGCTAACTATGGCTACACCTTC. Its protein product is CATSRGANYGYTF.

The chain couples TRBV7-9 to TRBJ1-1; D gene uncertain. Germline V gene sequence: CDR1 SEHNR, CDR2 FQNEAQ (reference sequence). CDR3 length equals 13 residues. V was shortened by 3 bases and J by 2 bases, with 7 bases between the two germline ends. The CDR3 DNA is TGTGCCAGCAGCTTTACGGTAAACACTGAAGCTTTCTTT. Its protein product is CASSFTVNTEAFF. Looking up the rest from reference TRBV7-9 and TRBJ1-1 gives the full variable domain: DTGVSQNPRHKITKRGQNVTFRCDPISEHNRLYWYRQTLGQGPEFLTYFQNEAQLEKSRLLSDRFSAERPKGSFSTLEIQRTEQGDSAMYLCASSFTVNTEAFFGQGTRLTVV.

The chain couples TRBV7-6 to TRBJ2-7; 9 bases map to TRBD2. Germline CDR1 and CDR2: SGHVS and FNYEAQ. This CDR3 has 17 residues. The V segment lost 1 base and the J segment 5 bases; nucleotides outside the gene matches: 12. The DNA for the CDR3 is TGTGCCAGCAGCTTAGGACGACGGCGGGGGGGCCACGACGAGCAGTACTTC. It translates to CASSLGRRRGGHDEQYF.

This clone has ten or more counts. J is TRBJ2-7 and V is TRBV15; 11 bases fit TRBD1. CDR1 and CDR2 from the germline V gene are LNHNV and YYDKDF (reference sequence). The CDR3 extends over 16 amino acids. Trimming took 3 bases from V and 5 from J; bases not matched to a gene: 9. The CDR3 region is CATSRETGTGGNEQYF. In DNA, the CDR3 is TGTGCCACCAGCAGGGAAACCGGGACAGGGGGGAACGAGCAGTACTTC.

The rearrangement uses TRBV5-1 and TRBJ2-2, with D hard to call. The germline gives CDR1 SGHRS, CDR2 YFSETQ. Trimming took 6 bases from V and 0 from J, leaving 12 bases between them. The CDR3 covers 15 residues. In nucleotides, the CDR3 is TGCGCCAGCAAATTGGGCAACACGAACACCGGGGAGCTGTTTTTT. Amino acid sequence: CASKLGNTNTGELFF.

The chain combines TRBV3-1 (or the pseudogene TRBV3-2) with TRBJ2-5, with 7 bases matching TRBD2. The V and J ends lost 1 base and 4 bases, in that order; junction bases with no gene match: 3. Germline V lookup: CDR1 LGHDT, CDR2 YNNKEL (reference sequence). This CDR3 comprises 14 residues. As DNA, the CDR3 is TGTGCCAGCAGCCAAGCCGGACTAGGAGAGACCCAGTACTTC. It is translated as CASSQAGLGETQYF.

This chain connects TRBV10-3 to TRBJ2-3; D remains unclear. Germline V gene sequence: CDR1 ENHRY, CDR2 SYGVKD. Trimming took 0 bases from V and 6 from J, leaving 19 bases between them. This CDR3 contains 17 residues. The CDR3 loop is CAISESGLGSGRDTQYF. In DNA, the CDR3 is TGTGCCATCAGTGAGTCGGGTCTCGGGTCCGGTCGGGATACGCAGTATTTT.